This T cell receptor beta chain was recovered during a study of beta chain features in type 1 diabetes listed by TCRdb under 2018. Study-level background: Mean age, gender distribution, total cell number and subset yield were not different between patients and healthy donors. Across all samples, about 110 million sorted cells were examined, and cell number per subset correlated strongly with RNA yield. In the study, recently diagnosed type 1 diabetes patients and matched healthy donors were compared on the TCRB repertoires of their sorted circulating CD4+ T cell subsets. Regulatory and stem cell-like memory subsets were isolated from only 8 patients and roughly 8 healthy donors, whereas naive and central memory subsets came from all 28 donors. What the study reported, not specific to this receptor: Because small numbers of individuals were included in the HLA sub-analyses, any influence of HLA type on TCRB rearrangement was left unresolved. Naive, central memory and regulatory TCRB repertoires appeared to be more alike among patients than among healthy donors. Because cDNA was sequenced instead of genomic DNA, activated cells with high expression could be over-represented, although the groups did not differ in activation or CD3 levels. Type 1 diabetes patients showed a moderate but significant shortening of TCRB CDR3 length in all four CD4+ subsets. At VDJ recombination sites, patients with type 1 diabetes made fewer insertions and deleted more nucleotides, a pattern implying thymic rearrangement abnormalities. Shorter templates might have been favored by PCR, but patient and control samples were amplified and corrected together, so both groups would have been affected equally by any skew.

Each donor gave one peripheral blood draw, averaging roughly 120 mL, which was collected into heparinised tubes. Using a panel that included CD45RO, CCR7, CD25, CD127, CD95 and CD27, naive, central memory, regulatory and stem cell-like memory CD4+ T cells were sorted on a BD FACSAria II. All sorted populations exceeded 95% purity. PBMCs were separated immediately by Lymphoprep density gradient centrifugation and were stained directly, without being cultured. So that batch effects would be minimized, each experiment stained and sorted samples in pairs, pairing one healthy donor with one patient. From cysteine to phenylalanine, the CDR3 is 12 amino acids long. Only CDR3 DNA remains: 36 bases, in frame from the first base. Between the V and J ends, shortened by 5 bases and 5 bases respectively, the junction contains 10 bases. Taken from the germline V gene (reference sequence), the CDR1 and CDR2 loops are SEHNR and FQNEAQ.

All of the isolated RNA was reverse transcribed with the High Capacity cDNA Reverse Transcription Kit, so expressed TCRB transcripts were sequenced. Naive, central memory and regulatory T cell samples underwent deep immunoSEQ sequencing, averaging about 3.57 million total reads per sample. Sorted cells were lysed in RLT buffer, and RNA was extracted using DNase-treated RNeasy Micro or Mini kits according to cell number. Each cell subset was processed on its own to prevent cross-contamination, while patient and healthy donor samples were processed together. The immunoSEQ multiplex PCR was used to amplify TCRB sequences from cDNA, yielding 87-bp fragments that span the CDR3 region. Sequencing of the amplicons was done on the Illumina HiSeq platform. Concerning the study's data processing: PCR bias was corrected computationally using synthetic template baselines, and reads within Hamming distance 2 were collapsed, with unmergeable singletons discarded. Reads were aligned against IMGT so that V, D and J genes, CDR3 length and insertions or deletions at six rearrangement sites could be assigned. Within each subset, clonotype counts were normalized to sorted cell number, and only after that were true diversity and Gini coefficients computed with the tcR R package. The overlap coefficient, calculated on TCRB nucleotide sequences, was used to quantify repertoire sharing. Out-of-frame TCRB sequences from naive cells were analyzed to stand in for the pre-selection repertoire. This is the immuneACCESS table as TCRdb keeps it, with only in-frame sequences that have V and J called. A part of the clones is gone; compared with another copy, unresolved V genes explain less than half, and the rest is unexplained. The DNA gave D and trimming, while V, J and clone size come from that table. A total of roughly 240,000 clones appear in this sample, around 24% of them only once. The biggest ten clones account for around 0.013% of the sample.

This clone was seen a handful of times. The antigen this receptor binds is unknown. Qualities for individual bases were not recorded, and no much larger clone is one base off. The TCR originated in a woman in her 30s with type 1 diabetes. Here the chain combines TRBV7-9 and TRBJ2-7; the D gene is perhaps TRBD2, on 7 matching bases. Sequencing was carried out using naive CD4+ T cells from blood. The cell subset or site label, read with the paper, signifies: true naive CD4+ T cells. The DNA reads TGTGCCAGCAGCCCGGGGGGCGACGAGCAGTACTTC. This is translated as CASSPGGDEQYF.